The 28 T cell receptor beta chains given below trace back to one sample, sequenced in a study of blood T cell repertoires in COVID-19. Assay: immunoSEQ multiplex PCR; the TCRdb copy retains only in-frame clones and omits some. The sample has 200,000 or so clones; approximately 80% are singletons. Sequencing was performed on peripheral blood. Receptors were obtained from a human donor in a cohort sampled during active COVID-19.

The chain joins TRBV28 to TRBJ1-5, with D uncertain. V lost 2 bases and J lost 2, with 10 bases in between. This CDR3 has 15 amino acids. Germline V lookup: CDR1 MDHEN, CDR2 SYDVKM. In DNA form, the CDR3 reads TGTGCCAGCAGTTTAATATCTCGGGGCAATCAGCCCCAGCATTTT. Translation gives CASSLISRGNQPQHF.

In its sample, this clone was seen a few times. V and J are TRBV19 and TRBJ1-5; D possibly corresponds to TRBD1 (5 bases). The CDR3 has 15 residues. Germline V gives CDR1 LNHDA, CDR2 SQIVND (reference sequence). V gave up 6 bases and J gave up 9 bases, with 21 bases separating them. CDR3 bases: TGTGCCAGTAGCCGGGCAGGGCAACCCTTAGGGCCCCAGCATTTT. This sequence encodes CASSRAGQPLGPQHF.

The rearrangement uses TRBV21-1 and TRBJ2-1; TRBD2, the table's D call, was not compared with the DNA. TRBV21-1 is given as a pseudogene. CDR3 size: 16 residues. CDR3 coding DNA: TGTGCCAGCAGCAAAGAAGGCCTAGCGGCATACAATGAGCAGTTCTTC. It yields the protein CASSKEGLAAYNEQFF.

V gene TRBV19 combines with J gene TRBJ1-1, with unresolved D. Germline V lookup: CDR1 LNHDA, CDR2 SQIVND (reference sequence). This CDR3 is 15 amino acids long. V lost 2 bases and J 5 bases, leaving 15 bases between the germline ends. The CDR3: CASSIFLAEATEAFF. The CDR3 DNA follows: TGTGCCAGTAGTATATTTCTGGCGGAGGCGACTGAAGCTTTCTTT.

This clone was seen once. CDR3 nucleotide sequence: TGTGCCAGCAGCCGCGGCACTGAAGCTTTCTTT. Translation gives CASSRGTEAFF. The J gene is TRBJ1-1, the V gene TRBV9, with D unclear. The CDR3 spans 11 residues. Per germline, CDR1 SGDLS and CDR2 YYNGEE. V lost 4 bases and J lost 4, with 5 bases in between.

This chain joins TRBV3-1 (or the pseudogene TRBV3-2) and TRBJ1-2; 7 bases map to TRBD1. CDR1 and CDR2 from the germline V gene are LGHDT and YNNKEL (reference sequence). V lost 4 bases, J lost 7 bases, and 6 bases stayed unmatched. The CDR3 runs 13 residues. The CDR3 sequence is CASSRDRVFGYTF. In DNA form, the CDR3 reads TGTGCCAGCAGCCGAGACAGGGTCTTTGGCTACACCTTC.

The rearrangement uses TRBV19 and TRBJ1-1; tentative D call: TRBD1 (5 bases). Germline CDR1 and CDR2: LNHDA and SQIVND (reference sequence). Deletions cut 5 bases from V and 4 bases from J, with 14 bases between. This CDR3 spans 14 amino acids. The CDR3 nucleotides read TGTGCCAGTAGTGTAACAGGAGCCCCCACTGAAGCTTTCTTT. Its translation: CASSVTGAPTEAFF.

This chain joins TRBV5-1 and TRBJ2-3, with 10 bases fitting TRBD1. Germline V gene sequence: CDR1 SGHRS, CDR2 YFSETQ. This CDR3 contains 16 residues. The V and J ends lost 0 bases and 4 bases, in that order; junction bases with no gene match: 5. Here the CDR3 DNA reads TGCGCCAGCAGCTTGGGACAGGGGGCGCATGCAGATACGCAGTATTTT. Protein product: CASSLGQGAHADTQYF.

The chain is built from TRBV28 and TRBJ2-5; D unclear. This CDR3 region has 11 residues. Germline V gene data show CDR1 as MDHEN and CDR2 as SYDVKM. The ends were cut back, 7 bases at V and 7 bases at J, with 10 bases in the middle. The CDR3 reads CASTKRGTQYF. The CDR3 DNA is TGTGCCAGCACCAAACGAGGGACCCAGTACTTC.

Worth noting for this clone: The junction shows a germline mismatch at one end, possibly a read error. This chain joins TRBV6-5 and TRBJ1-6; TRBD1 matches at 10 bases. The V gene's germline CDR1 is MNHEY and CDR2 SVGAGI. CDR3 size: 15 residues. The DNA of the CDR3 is TGTGCCAGCAGGCCCGGGACAGGGGATGCTTCATCCCTCCACTTT. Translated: CASRPGTGDASSLHF.

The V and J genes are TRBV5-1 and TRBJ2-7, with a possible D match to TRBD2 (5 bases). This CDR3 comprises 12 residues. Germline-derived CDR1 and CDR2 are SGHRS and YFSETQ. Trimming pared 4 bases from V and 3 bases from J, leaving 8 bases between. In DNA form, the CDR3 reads TGCGCCAGCAGCAAAAGCGGCTACGAGCAGTACTTC. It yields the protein CASSKSGYEQYF.

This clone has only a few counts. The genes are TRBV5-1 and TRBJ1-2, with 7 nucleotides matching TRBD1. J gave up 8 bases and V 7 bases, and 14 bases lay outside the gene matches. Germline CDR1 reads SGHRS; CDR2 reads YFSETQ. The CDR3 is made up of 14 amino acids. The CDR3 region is CASARRGTDNGYTF. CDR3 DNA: TGCGCCAGCGCGAGACGGGGGACAGACAACGGCTACACCTTC.

The CDR3 loop reads CASSEQGATEAFF. CDR3 coding DNA: TGTGCCAGCAGCGAACAGGGGGCGACTGAAGCTTTCTTT. This chain uses TRBV7-9 with TRBJ1-1; 9 bases align to TRBD1. V was pared by 5 bases and J by 5 bases, with 3 bases of the junction left unmatched. The germline V gene has CDR1 SEHNR and CDR2 FQNEAQ (reference sequence). There are 13 residues in the CDR3.

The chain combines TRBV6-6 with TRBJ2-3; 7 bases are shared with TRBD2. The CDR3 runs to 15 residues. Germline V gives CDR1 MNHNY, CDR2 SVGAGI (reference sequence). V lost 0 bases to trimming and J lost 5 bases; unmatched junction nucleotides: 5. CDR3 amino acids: CASSYSVGRGDTQYF. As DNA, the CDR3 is TGTGCCAGCAGTTACTCGGTTGGGAGGGGAGATACGCAGTATTTT.

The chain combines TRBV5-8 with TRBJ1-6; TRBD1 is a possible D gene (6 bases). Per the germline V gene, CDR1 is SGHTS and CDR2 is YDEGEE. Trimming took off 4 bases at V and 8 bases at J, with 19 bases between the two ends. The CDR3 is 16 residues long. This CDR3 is CASSILPGHLYSPLHF. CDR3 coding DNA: TGTGCCAGCAGCATTTTACCGGGACACCTCTATTCACCCCTCCACTTT.

The CDR3 region is CASTSPTGAYEQYF. The DNA of the CDR3 is TGTGCCAGCACCTCTCCGACGGGAGCCTACGAGCAGTACTTC. This chain joins TRBV27 and TRBJ2-7, with a weak D call TRBD2 (6 bases). The CDR3 runs 14 residues. Trimming left V 7 bases short and J 2 bases short, with 15 bases between. Germline V CDR1 and CDR2: MNHEY, SMNVEV (reference sequence).

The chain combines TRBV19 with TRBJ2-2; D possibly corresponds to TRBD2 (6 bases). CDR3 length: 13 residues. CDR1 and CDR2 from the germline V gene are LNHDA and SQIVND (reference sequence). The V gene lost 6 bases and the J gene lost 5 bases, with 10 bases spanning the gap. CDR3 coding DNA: TGTGCCAGTAGCCCCCGGGGGACCGGGGAGCTGTTTTTT. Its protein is CASSPRGTGELFF.

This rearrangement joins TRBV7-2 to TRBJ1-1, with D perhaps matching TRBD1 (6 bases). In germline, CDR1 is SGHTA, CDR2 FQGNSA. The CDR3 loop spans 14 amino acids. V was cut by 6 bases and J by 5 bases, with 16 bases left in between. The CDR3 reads CASSSVRGGTEAFF. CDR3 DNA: TGTGCCAGCAGTTCAGTCAGGGGTGGTACTGAAGCTTTCTTT.

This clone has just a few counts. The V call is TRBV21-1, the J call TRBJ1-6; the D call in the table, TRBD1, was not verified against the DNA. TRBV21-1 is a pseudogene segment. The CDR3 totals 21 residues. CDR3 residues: CASSKDQGLTAPRMRNSPLHF. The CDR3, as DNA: TGTGCCAGCAGCAAAGATCAGGGGCTGACAGCGCCGAGGATGAGGAATTCACCCCTCCACTTT.

The CDR3 DNA reads TGTGCCAGCAGCTTAAACACAGGGGGCAGTGAGCAGTTCTTC. Translated, it gives CASSLNTGGSEQFF. V usage is TRBV11-2 and J usage is TRBJ2-1; 9 nucleotides match TRBD1. The germline V gene encodes CDR1 SGHAT and CDR2 FQNNGV. The CDR3 sequence is 14 residues long. The J segment lost 9 bases and the V segment lost 2 bases, leaving 5 bases of the junction unmatched.

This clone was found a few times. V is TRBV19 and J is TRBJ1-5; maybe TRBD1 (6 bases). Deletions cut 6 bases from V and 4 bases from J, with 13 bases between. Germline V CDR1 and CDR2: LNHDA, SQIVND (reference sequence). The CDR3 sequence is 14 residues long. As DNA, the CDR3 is TGTGCCAGTAGAGGACAGCGTGTGAATCAGCCCCAGCATTTT. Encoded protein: CASRGQRVNQPQHF.

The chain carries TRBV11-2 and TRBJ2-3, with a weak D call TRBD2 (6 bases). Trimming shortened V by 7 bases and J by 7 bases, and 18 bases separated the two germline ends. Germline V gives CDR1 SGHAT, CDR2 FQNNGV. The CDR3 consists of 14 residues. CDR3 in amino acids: CASTPIAGSNTQYF. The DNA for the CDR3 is TGTGCCAGCACCCCAATTGCGGGGAGTAATACGCAGTATTTT.

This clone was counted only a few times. In DNA form, the CDR3 reads TGTGCCAGCAGTGGACAGGGTACGGGGGAGCTGTTTTTT. Its protein is CASSGQGTGELFF. This chain links TRBV2 with TRBJ2-2; 7 bases match TRBD1. After removal of 4 bases from V and 8 bases from J, the junction contained 4 bases not matched to a gene. Per germline, CDR1 SNHLY and CDR2 FYNNEI. The CDR3 runs 13 residues.

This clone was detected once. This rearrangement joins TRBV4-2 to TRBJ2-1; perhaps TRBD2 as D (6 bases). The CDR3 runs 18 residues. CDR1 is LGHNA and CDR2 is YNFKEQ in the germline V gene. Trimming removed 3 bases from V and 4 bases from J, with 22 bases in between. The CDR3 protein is CASSQDISGAVNYNEQFF. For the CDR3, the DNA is TGTGCCAGCAGCCAGGACATCTCGGGAGCCGTAAATTACAATGAGCAGTTCTTC.

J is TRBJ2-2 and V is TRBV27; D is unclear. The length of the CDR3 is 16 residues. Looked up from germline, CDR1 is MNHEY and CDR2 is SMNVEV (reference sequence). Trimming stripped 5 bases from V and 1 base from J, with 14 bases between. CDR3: CASSKPRGLNTGELFF. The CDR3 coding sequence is TGTGCCAGCAGTAAACCTCGTGGGCTGAACACCGGGGAGCTGTTTTTT.

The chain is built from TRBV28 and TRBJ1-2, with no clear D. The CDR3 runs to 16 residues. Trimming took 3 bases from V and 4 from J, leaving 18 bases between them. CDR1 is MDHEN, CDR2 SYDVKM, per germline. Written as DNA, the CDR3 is TGTGCCAGCAGTTTTTGGATCGGAGGGTTTATCTATGGCTACACCTTC. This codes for CASSFWIGGFIYGYTF.

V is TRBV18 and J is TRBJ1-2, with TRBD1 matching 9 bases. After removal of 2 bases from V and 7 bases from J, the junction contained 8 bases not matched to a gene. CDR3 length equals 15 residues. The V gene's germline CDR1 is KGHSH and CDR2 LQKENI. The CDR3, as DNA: TGTGCCAGCTCACCAACGACAGGGGGGTTTGGTGGCTACACCTTC. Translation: CASSPTTGGFGGYTF. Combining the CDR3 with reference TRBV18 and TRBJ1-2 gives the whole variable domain NAGVMQNPRHLVRRRGQEARLRCSPMKGHSHVYWYRQLPEEGLKFMVYLQKENIIDESGMPKERFSAEFPKEGPSILRIQQVVRGDSAAYFCASSPTTGGFGGYTFGSGTRLTVV.

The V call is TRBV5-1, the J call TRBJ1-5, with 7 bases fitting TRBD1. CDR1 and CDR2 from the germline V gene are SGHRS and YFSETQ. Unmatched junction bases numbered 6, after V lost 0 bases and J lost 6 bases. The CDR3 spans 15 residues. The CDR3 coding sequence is TGCGCCAGCAGCTTGGGCACAGGGGACTTTCAGCCCCAGCATTTT. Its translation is CASSLGTGDFQPQHF. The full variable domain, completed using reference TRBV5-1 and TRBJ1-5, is KAGVTQTPRYLIKTRGQQVTLSCSPISGHRSVSWYQQTPGQGLQFLFEYFSETQRNKGNFPGRFSGRQFSNSRSEMNVSTLELGDSALYLCASSLGTGDFQPQHFGDGTRLSIL.